Below are 26 T cell receptor beta chains sequenced from a single sample in a study of OX40 agonist ivuxolimab in advanced cancers. Repertoires were generated with immunoSEQ multiplex PCR, while TCRdb's copy carries only in-frame clones and drops some. The table shows tens of thousands of clones, with almost 85% occurring only once. This specimen was CD4+ or CD8+ T cells sorted from blood, taken in a trial of the OX40 agonist ivuxolimab. These receptors all come from an adult with an advanced solid tumor such as melanoma, head and neck, liver or kidney cancer.

J is TRBJ1-1 and V is TRBV19; perhaps TRBD1 as D (6 bases). The CDR3 sequence is 17 residues long. Germline CDR1 and CDR2: LNHDA and SQIVND (reference sequence). Trimming removed 6 bases at V and 0 bases at J, with 20 bases between. CDR3 nucleotide sequence: TGTGCCAGTAGCCTCACCAGGGGCGAAGCTTTGAACACTGAAGCTTTCTTT. Residues: CASSLTRGEALNTEAFF.

This clone was picked up a small number of times. V and J are TRBV5-1 and TRBJ2-7; D ambiguous. The CDR3 covers 13 residues. V shed 0 bases and J shed 3 bases, with 7 bases lying between them. CDR1 SGHRS and CDR2 YFSETQ come from the germline V gene. In DNA form, the CDR3 reads TGCGCCAGCAGCTTGGACTATAACTACGAGCAGTACTTC. Its translation: CASSLDYNYEQYF.

The CDR3 spells CASSLRGNSLETQYF. The CDR3 DNA sequence: TGTGCCAGCAGCTTAAGGGGGAATTCCCTAGAGACCCAGTACTTC. The V gene is TRBV7-2, the J gene TRBJ2-5; TRBD1 might be the D (6 bases). The CDR3 has 15 amino acids. The germline V gene has CDR1 SGHTA and CDR2 FQGNSA. V lost 2 bases to trimming and J lost 4 bases, with 14 bases between them. Using reference TRBV7-2 and TRBJ2-5 for the parts outside the CDR3, the full variable domain is GAGVSQSPSNKVTEKGKDVELRCDPISGHTALYWYRQSLGQGLEFLIYFQGNSAPDKSGLPSDRFSAERTGGSVSTLTIQRTQQEDSAVYLCASSLRGNSLETQYFGPGTRLLVL.

This chain links TRBV5-1 with TRBJ2-1; 10 nucleotides agree with TRBD2. The J segment lost 7 bases and the V segment lost 4 bases, leaving 8 bases of the junction unmatched. This CDR3 is built from 15 residues. Per the germline V gene, CDR1 is SGHRS and CDR2 is YFSETQ. CDR3 sequence: CASSVTSGPINEQFF. As DNA, the CDR3 is TGCGCCAGCAGCGTGACTAGCGGGCCTATTAATGAGCAGTTCTTC.

The chain joins TRBV5-6 to TRBJ2-7; 13 bases are a match to TRBD2. This CDR3 comprises 15 residues. J gave up 4 bases and V 4 bases, and 5 bases lay outside the gene matches. CDR1 is SGHDT and CDR2 is YYEEEE in the germline V gene. The CDR3 reads CASSLRTSGRYEQYF. The CDR3 DNA is TGTGCCAGCAGCCTGAGGACTAGCGGGAGATACGAGCAGTACTTC.

This clone occurred once. At one end the junction does not follow the germline gene, possibly because of a read error. The rearrangement links TRBV5-1 to TRBJ2-7, with a weak D call TRBD2 (6 bases). Per germline, CDR1 SGHRS and CDR2 YFSETQ. CDR3 length: 15 amino acids. CDR3 region: CASRSQWRGTYEQYF. DNA of the CDR3: TGTGCCAGCAGATCCCAATGGAGGGGAACCTACGAGCAGTACTTC.

The chain has TRBV28 and TRBJ2-1, with D perhaps assigned TRBD1 or TRBD2 (5 bases each). Germline values: CDR1 MDHEN, CDR2 SYDVKM. The V gene lost 3 bases and the J gene lost 7 bases, with 16 bases spanning the gap. The CDR3 loop spans 15 amino acids. The CDR3 sequence is CASSFLPAGRNEQFF. The CDR3 DNA reads as TGTGCCAGCAGTTTCTTGCCGGCAGGGAGAAATGAGCAGTTCTTC.

This clone was counted a few times. The chain combines TRBV5-4 with TRBJ1-2; no clear D. The CDR3 runs to 15 residues. In germline, CDR1 is SGHNT, CDR2 YYREEE (reference sequence). V was trimmed by 4 bases and J by 6 bases, leaving 19 bases between them. In DNA form, the CDR3 reads TGTGCCAGCAGCCCCGGCGTGGTGAGGGTAAATGGCTACACCTTC. Amino acid sequence: CASSPGVVRVNGYTF.

V usage is TRBV6-5 and J usage is TRBJ2-5; TRBD2 matches at 9 bases. There are 14 residues in the CDR3. J was trimmed by 8 bases and V by 6 bases; bases with no gene match: 10. Germline V gene lookup returns CDR1 MNHEY and CDR2 SVGAGI. In DNA form, the CDR3 reads TGTGCCAGCAGGAGACTAGCGGATTCCGGTACCCAGTACTTC. Protein product: CASRRLADSGTQYF.

The rearrangement joins TRBV11-3 to TRBJ2-5; D not certain. V was clipped by 2 bases and J by 0 bases, with 4 bases between them. The germline V gene encodes CDR1 SGHNT and CDR2 YENEEA. The CDR3 is 13 amino acids. CDR3 sequence: CASSLNYQETQYF. In nucleotides, the CDR3 is TGTGCCAGCAGCTTAAACTACCAAGAGACCCAGTACTTC.

The V and J genes are TRBV9 and TRBJ2-1; D perhaps matches TRBD2 (5 bases). Trimming removed 0 bases at V and 15 bases at J, with 22 bases between. The CDR3 is 15 residues long. Germline CDR1 SGDLS, CDR2 YYNGEE. As DNA, the CDR3 is TGTGCCAGCAGCGTAGGAGTTAGCGAGGCCCTTCGGCTGTTCTTC. Translating gives CASSVGVSEALRLFF.

This chain connects TRBV7-9 to TRBJ2-3, with 8 nucleotides matching TRBD2. CDR1 and CDR2 from the germline V gene are SEHNR and FQNEAQ (reference sequence). Trimming at V came to 5 bases and at J to 3 bases, leaving 16 bases not matched to a gene. There are 18 residues in the CDR3. CDR3 residues: CASSPFYGGESRTDTQYF. CDR3 DNA sequence: TGTGCCAGCAGCCCCTTCTACGGGGGGGAATCTAGAACAGATACGCAGTATTTT.

The chain links TRBV28 to TRBJ2-3; 13 bases map to TRBD2. With V trimmed by 5 bases and J by 1 base, 9 bases remained unmatched. The CDR3 extends over 18 amino acids. Germline assignment: CDR1 MDHEN and CDR2 SYDVKM. The CDR3 DNA is TGTGCCAGCAGTCTACTAGCGGGAGGGCCGTTCGGCACAGATACGCAGTATTTT. Translation gives CASSLLAGGPFGTDTQYF.

The chain has TRBV19 and TRBJ1-5; D is perhaps TRBD1 (6 bases). The germline V gene has CDR1 LNHDA and CDR2 SQIVND (reference sequence). The CDR3 runs 14 residues. V dropped 3 bases and J dropped 7 bases, with 13 bases sitting between them. In DNA form, the CDR3 reads TGTGCCAGTAGTATCGCAGGGGACGGGCAGCCCCAGCATTTT. The encoded protein is CASSIAGDGQPQHF.

The J gene is TRBJ2-3, the V gene TRBV5-1, with a possible D match to TRBD1 (6 bases). CDR1 is SGHRS and CDR2 is YFSETQ in the germline V gene. This CDR3 has 15 residues. The V gene lost 2 bases and the J gene lost 5 bases, with 15 bases spanning the gap. For the CDR3, the DNA is TGCGCCAGCAGCTTAAACACAGGGAATGAAGATACGCAGTATTTT. Encoded protein: CASSLNTGNEDTQYF.

This clone was detected a few times. The chain recombines TRBV6-1 with TRBJ1-2, with TRBD1 as a possible D gene (5 bases). The V end was cut by 5 bases, the J end by 8 bases, with 18 bases between. The V gene's germline CDR1 is MNHNS and CDR2 SASEGT. This CDR3 spans 14 amino acids. The CDR3, as DNA: TGTGCCAGCAGTCCCCTCCCCAGGGAGGGGGGCTACACCTTC. Translation gives CASSPLPREGGYTF.

This clone appeared a single time. The rearrangement joins TRBV15 to TRBJ1-5; TRBD1 is a possible D gene (5 bases). This CDR3 region has 13 residues. V lost 0 bases and J lost 13, with 13 bases in between. Looked up from germline, CDR1 is LNHNV and CDR2 is YYDKDF (reference sequence). CDR3 protein: CATSREAGSLQHF. CDR3 DNA sequence: TGTGCCACCAGCAGAGAAGCAGGGTCCTTGCAGCATTTT. Based on the CDR3 plus reference TRBV15 and TRBJ1-5, the full variable domain is DAMVIQNPRYQVTQFGKPVTLSCSQTLNHNVMYWYQQKSSQAPKLLFHYYDKDFNNEADTPDNFQSRRPNTSFCFLDIRSPGLGDTAMYLCATSREAGSLQHFGDGTRLSIL.

The J gene is TRBJ2-5, the V gene TRBV27; D gene unclear. CDR3 length equals 13 residues. Trimming left V 1 base short and J 1 base short, with 4 bases between. Germline values: CDR1 MNHEY, CDR2 SMNVEV (reference sequence). The CDR3 loop reads CASSLFSQETQYF. The CDR3 DNA is TGTGCCAGCAGTTTATTCAGCCAAGAGACCCAGTACTTC.

The chain couples TRBV2 to TRBJ2-1, with 11 bases aligning to TRBD2. Germline lookup yields CDR1 SNHLY and CDR2 FYNNEI. V was pared by 3 bases and J by 5 bases, with 6 bases of the junction left unmatched. The CDR3 runs 16 residues. DNA of the CDR3: TGTGCCAGCAGTGAGAGGAGGACTAGCGGGCACAATGAGCAGTTCTTC. This translates into CASSERRTSGHNEQFF.

Remarks on this clone: Mismatch with germline at one junction end may stem from a read error. This chain links TRBV28 with TRBJ2-7, with D tentatively TRBD2 (5 bases). Germline loops: CDR1 MDHEN, CDR2 SYDVKM. There are 14 residues in the CDR3. The CDR3: CTSSFEGGPREQYF. CDR3 DNA sequence: TGTACCAGCAGTTTCGAGGGCGGTCCCAGGGAGCAGTACTTC.

J is TRBJ2-3 and V is TRBV30, with 8 bases that match TRBD2. Germline assignment: CDR1 GTSNPN and CDR2 SVGIG (reference sequence). CDR3 size: 15 residues. The V and J ends lost 5 bases and 0 bases, in that order; junction bases with no gene match: 7. CDR3 protein: CAWGSSGSSTDTQYF. The CDR3 DNA sequence: TGTGCCTGGGGGTCTAGCGGGTCTAGCACAGATACGCAGTATTTT.

Only a few counts were recorded for this clone. This chain uses TRBV20-1 with TRBJ2-7; unclear D gene. V lost 5 bases and J 3 bases, leaving 8 bases between the germline ends. The V gene's germline CDR1 is DFQATT and CDR2 SNEGSKA (reference sequence). This CDR3 contains 11 residues. CDR3 sequence (DNA): TGCAGTGCTCGTGAATACTACGAGCAGTACTTC. Encoded protein: CSAREYYEQYF.

The V gene is TRBV6-5, the J gene TRBJ1-1; D remains unclear. The V gene's germline CDR1 is MNHEY and CDR2 SVGAGI. The V end lost 6 bases, the J end lost 4 bases, and 12 bases lay between the germline ends. The CDR3 length is 13 residues. The CDR3 nucleotides read TGTGCCAGCAGCTCGCCGCCGGGCACTGAAGCTTTCTTT. Protein sequence: CASSSPPGTEAFF.

CDR3 DNA: TGTGCCAGCAGGGGGACAGGGGGCGCAGATGGCTACACCTTC. Translation gives CASRGTGGADGYTF. The V gene is TRBV6-1, the J gene TRBJ1-2, with 12 nucleotides matching TRBD1. V dropped 6 bases and J dropped 6; count of bases not matched to a gene: 5. Per the germline V gene, CDR1 is MNHNS and CDR2 is SASEGT. The CDR3 runs to 14 residues.

This chain uses TRBV2 with TRBJ2-1, with 14 positions matching TRBD2. CDR3 length: 16 amino acids. Germline CDR1 SNHLY, CDR2 FYNNEI. With V trimmed by 4 bases and J by 6 bases, 5 bases remained unmatched. The CDR3 DNA reads as TGTGCCAGCAGTGGAGGGACTAGCGGGAGTACCAATGAGCAGTTCTTC. This encodes CASSGGTSGSTNEQFF.

The chain has TRBV28 and TRBJ2-1; possibly TRBD2 for D (6 bases). The CDR3 runs 15 residues. From germline, CDR1 is MDHEN and CDR2 SYDVKM. V was shortened by 4 bases and J by 4 bases, with 14 bases between the two germline ends. CDR3 sequence (DNA): TGTGCCAGCAGTTCCCCTAGGGGACTTTACAATGAGCAGTTCTTC. Encoded protein: CASSSPRGLYNEQFF.